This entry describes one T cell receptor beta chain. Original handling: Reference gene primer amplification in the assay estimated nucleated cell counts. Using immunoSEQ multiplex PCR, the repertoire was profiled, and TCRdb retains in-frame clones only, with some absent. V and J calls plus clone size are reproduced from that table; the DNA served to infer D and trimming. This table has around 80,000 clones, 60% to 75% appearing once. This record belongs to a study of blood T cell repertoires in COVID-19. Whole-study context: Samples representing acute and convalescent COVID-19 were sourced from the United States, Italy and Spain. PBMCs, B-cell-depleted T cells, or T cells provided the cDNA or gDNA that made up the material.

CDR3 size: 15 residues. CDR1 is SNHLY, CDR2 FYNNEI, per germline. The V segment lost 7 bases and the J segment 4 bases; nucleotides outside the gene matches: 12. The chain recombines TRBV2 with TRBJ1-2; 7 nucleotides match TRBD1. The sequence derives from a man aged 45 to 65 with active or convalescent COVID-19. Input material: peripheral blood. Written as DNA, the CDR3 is TGTGCCAGCAACTCCGGGACAGTCTATAGCTATGGCTACACCTTC. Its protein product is CASNSGTVYSYGYTF. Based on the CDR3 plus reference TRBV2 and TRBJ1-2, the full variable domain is EPEVTQTPSHQVTQMGQEVILRCVPISNHLYFYWYRQILGQKVEFLVSFYNNEISEKSEIFDDQFSVERPDGSNFTLKIRSTKLEDSAMYFCASNSGTVYSYGYTFGSGTRLTVV.